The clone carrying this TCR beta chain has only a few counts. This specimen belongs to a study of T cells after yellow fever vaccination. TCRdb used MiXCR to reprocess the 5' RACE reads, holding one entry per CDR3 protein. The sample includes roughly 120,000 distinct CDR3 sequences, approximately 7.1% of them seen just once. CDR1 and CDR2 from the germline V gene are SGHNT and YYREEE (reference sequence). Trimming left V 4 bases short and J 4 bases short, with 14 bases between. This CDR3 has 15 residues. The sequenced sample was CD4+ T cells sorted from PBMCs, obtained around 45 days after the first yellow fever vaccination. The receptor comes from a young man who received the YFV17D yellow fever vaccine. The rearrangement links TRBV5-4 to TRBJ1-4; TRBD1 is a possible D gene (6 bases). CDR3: CASSKTGRINEKLFF. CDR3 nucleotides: TGTGCCAGCAGCAAAACAGGGAGAATTAATGAAAAACTGTTTTTT.